Listed here is a single T cell receptor beta chain. These data originate in a study of blood T cell repertoires in COVID-19. Whole-study context: Some COVID-19 samples were acute and others convalescent; all came from the United States, Italy and Spain.

Repertoires were generated with immunoSEQ multiplex PCR, while TCRdb's copy carries only in-frame clones and drops some. The sample carries some 270,000 clones, around 89% recorded once. This TCR was sampled from a woman in her sixties or seventies with COVID-19, enrolled during active disease. The material sequenced was peripheral blood.

CDR3 in DNA: TGTGCCTCCTCCGGTCGACTAGCGGGGGGGCGCGAGCAGTTCTTC. This translates into CASSGRLAGGREQFF. The V gene is TRBV15, the J gene TRBJ2-1; 14 nucleotides align to TRBD2. There are 15 residues in the CDR3. Trimming at V came to 11 bases and at J to 10 bases, leaving 13 bases not matched to a gene. Germline V gene data show CDR1 as LNHNV and CDR2 as YYDKDF (reference sequence).